This TCR beta chain was sequenced in a study of TIL therapy for anti-PD-1-resistant metastatic lung cancer. Whole-study context: Median patient age was 54, ranging about 35-85 years. Study-level results: This highly selected cohort may not generalize to typical lung cancer patients.

Germline V lookup: CDR1 SEHNR, CDR2 FQNEAQ (reference sequence). The length of the CDR3 is 14 residues. The V end lost 0 bases, the J end lost 0 bases, and 2 bases lay between the germline ends. Specified time point: pre-treatment sample, taken before nivolumab and TIL therapy. This clone was recorded a few times. Its antigen is unidentified. The immunoSEQ assay was v3. TCRdb's table, derived via immunoSEQ multiplex PCR, lists solely in-frame clones and lacks some. The table lists some 60,000 clones, roughly 69% of them singletons, with over 6.5% in the top ten. Sample: blood, taken at baseline. The V gene is TRBV7-9, the J gene TRBJ1-4; D is unresolved. The TCR originated in a person aged 25-85 years with non-small cell lung cancer. The CDR3 bases are TGTGCCAGCAGCTTAGCTGCAACTAATGAAAAACTGTTTTTT. Its protein is CASSLAATNEKLFF.